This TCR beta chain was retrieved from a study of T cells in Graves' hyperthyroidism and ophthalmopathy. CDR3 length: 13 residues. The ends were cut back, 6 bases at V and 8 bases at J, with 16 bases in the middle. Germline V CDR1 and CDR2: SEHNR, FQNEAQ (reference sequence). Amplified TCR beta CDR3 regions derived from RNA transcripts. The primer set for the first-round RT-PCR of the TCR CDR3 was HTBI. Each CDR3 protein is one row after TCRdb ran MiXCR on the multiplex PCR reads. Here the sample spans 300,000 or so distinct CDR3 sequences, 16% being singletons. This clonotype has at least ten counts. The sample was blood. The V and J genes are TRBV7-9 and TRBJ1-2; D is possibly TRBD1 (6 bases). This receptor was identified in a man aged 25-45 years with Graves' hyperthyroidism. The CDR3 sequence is CASRPGIQGGYTF. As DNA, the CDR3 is TGTGCCAGCAGACCAGGGATCCAGGGGGGCTACACCTTC. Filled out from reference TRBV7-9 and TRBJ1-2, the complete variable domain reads DTGVSQNPRHKITKRGQNVTFRCDPISEHNRLYWYRQTLGQGPEFLTYFQNEAQLEKSRLLSDRFSAERPKGSFSTLEIQRTEQGDSAMYLCASRPGIQGGYTFGSGTRLTVV.